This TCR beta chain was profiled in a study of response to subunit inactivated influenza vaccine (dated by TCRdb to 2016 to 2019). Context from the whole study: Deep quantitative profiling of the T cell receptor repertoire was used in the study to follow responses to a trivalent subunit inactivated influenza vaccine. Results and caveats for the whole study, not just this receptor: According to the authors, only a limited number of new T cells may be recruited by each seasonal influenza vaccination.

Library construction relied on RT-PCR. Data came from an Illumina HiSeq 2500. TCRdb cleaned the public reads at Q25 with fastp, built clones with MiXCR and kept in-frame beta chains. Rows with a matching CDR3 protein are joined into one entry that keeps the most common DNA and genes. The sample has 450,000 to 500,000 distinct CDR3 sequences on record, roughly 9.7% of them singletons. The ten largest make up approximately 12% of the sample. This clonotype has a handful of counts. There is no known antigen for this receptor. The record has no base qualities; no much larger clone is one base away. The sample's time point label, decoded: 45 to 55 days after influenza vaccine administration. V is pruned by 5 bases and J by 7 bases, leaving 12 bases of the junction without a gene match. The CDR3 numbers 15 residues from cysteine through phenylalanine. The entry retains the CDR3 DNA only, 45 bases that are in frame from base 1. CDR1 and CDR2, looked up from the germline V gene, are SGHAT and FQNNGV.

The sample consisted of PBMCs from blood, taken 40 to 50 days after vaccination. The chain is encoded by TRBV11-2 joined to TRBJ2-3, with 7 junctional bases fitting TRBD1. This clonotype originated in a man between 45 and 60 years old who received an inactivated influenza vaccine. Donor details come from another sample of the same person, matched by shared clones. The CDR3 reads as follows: CASSPLGQESYTQYF. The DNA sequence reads TGTGCCAGCAGCCCACTCGGACAGGAGTCCTATACGCAGTATTTT.